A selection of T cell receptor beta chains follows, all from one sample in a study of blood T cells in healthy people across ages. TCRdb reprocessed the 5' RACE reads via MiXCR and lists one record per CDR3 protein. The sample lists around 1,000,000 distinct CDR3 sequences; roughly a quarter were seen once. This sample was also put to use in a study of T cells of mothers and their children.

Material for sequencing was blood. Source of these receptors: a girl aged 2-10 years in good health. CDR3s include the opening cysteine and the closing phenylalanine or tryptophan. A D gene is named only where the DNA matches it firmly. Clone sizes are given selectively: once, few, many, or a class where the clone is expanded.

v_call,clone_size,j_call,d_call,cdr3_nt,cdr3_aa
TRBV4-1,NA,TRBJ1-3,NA,TGCGCCAGCAGCCAACTTCCTGTCTCTGGAAACACCATATATTTT,CASSQLPVSGNTIYF
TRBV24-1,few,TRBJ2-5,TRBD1,TGTGCCACCAGTGAGCCGGGACAGGGGTTGGAGGAGACCCAGTACTTC,CATSEPGQGLEETQYF
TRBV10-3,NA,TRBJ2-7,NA,TGTGCCATCAGTGAGGGTCTAGCCCGTTATAACGAGCAGTACTTC,CAISEGLARYNEQYF
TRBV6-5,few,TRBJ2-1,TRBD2,TGTGCCAGCGCCATAGCGGGAGGCAGAGGGCTCAATGAGCAGTTCTTC,CASAIAGGRGLNEQFF
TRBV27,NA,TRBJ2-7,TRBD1,TGTGCCAGCAGTTTATTGGGACAGTCCTACGAGCAGTACTTC,CASSLLGQSYEQYF
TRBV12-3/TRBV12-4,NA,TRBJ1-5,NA,TGTGCCAGCAGCCGACAGGTGGGGCCTAATCAGCCCCAGCATTTT,CASSRQVGPNQPQHF
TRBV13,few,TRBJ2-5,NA,TGTGCCAGCAGCTTAGTAGGTAGCAACCAAGAGACCCAGTACTTC,CASSLVGSNQETQYF
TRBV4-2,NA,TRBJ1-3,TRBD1,TGTGCCAGCAGCCCGACAGGGAAAGCTGGAAACACCATATATTTT,CASSPTGKAGNTIYF
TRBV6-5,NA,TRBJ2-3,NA,TGTGCCAGCAGTTACCTCAGGGTCACAGATACGCAGTATTTT,CASSYLRVTDTQYF
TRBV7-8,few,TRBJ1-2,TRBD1,TGTGCCAGCAGACCACAGGGGATCGGAGGCTACACCTTC,CASRPQGIGGYTF
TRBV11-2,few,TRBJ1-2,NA,TGTGCCAGCAGCACTATAAGGGACGGCACTAACTATGGCTACACCTTC,CASSTIRDGTNYGYTF
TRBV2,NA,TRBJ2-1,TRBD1,TGTGCCAGCAGTATTGACAGGGCCGACAATGAGCAGTTCTTC,CASSIDRADNEQFF
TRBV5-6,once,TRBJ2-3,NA,TGTGCCAGCAGCCCAATGGGTATAAGCACAGATACGCAGTATTTT,CASSPMGISTDTQYF
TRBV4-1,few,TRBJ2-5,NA,TGCGCCAGCAGCCAAGATCCGGGCGGTGCAGGGGCCCAGTACTTC,CASSQDPGGAGAQYF
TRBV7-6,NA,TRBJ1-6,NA,TGTACCAGCAGCTTAGTGGTTCGAGGCGCTCCTTCTAATTCACCCCTCCACTTT,CTSSLVVRGAPSNSPLHF
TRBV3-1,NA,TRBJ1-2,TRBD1,TGTGCCAGCAGCCACGGGACAGGATTTATCGATGGCTACACCTTC,CASSHGTGFIDGYTF
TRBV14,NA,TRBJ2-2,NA,TGTGCCAGCAGCCCATGGGGAAACACCGGGGAGCTGTTTTTT,CASSPWGNTGELFF
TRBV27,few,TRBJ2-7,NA,TGTGCCAGCGGACTAGGACAGACACCCTACGAGCAGTACTTC,CASGLGQTPYEQYF
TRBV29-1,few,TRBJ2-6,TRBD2,TGCAGCACATCCTTGGGACTAGCGGGGTCCGGGGCCAACGTCCTGACTTTC,CSTSLGLAGSGANVLTF
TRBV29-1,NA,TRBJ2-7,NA,TGCAGCGTCAAAAGGACCGATCGACCCCACGAGCAGTACTTC,CSVKRTDRPHEQYF
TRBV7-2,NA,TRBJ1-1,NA,TGTGCCAGCAGCTTCATTCCGGGGAACACTGAAGCTTTCTTT,CASSFIPGNTEAFF
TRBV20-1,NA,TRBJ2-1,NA,TGCAGTGCTGTAGCGGTAGGGGTCTACAATGAGCAGTTCTTC,CSAVAVGVYNEQFF
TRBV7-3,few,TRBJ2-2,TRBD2,TGTGCCAGCAGCCGAAGACCCAGCGGGGTCACCGGGGAGCTGTTTTTT,CASSRRPSGVTGELFF
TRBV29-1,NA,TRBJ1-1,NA,TGCAGCGCCCACCTCGGGACAAAGAACACTGAAGCTTTCTTT,CSAHLGTKNTEAFF
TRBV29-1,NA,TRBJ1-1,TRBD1,TGCAGCGTCGCGGGGGGCAGGGGGCGAGGAACTGAAGCTTTCTTT,CSVAGGRGRGTEAFF
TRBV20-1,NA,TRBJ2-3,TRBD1,TGCAGTGCTACAAAAGAGGACAGGGGGCGAACAGATACGCAGTATTTT,CSATKEDRGRTDTQYF
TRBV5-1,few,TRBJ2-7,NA,TGCGCCAGCAGCTTGGGAGGGACCAACAATACTATCTACGAGCAGTACTTC,CASSLGGTNNTIYEQYF
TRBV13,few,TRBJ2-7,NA,TGTACCAGCAGCTGGGGACGGAGCTACGAGCAGTACTTC,CTSSWGRSYEQYF
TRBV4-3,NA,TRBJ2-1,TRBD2,TGCGCCAGCAGCCAAGATTCAGCGGGAGTATCTAATGAGCAGTTCTTC,CASSQDSAGVSNEQFF
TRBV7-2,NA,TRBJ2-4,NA,TGTGCCAGCCAACGTAGTCGGACCCAATACATTCAGTACTTC,CASQRSRTQYIQYF
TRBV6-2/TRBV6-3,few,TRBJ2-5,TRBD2,TGTGCCAGCAGTCCCGTCGGGGGGTATGAGACCCAGTACTTC,CASSPVGGYETQYF
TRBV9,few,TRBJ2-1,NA,TGTGCCAGCAGCGTAGACCCGGGAGTATCCTACAATGAGCAGTTCTTC,CASSVDPGVSYNEQFF
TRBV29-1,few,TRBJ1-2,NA,TGCAGCGACTCGACAGCCTTCTATGGCTACACCTTC,CSDSTAFYGYTF
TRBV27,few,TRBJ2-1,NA,TGTGCCAGCACCTCCCGAGAGGGGTATGGAAATGAGCAGTTCTTC,CASTSREGYGNEQFF
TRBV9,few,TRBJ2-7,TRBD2,TGTGCCAGCAGCGTAGTAGCGGGACCCCCCTACGAGCAGTACTTC,CASSVVAGPPYEQYF
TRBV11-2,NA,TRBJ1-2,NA,TGTGCCAGCAGCTCGACTCTCCTGGACGGCTACACCTTC,CASSSTLLDGYTF
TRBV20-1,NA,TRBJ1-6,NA,TGCAGTGCTTTCAGGGTGGGCAATTCACCCCTCCACTTT,CSAFRVGNSPLHF
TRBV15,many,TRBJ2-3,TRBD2,TGTGCCACCAGCAGGTCCGGGACTAGTGAGGCAGATACGCAGTATTTT,CATSRSGTSEADTQYF
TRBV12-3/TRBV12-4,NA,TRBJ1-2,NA,TGTGCCAGCAGTCCGACTGGCGGACTAAACTCTGGCTACACCTTC,CASSPTGGLNSGYTF
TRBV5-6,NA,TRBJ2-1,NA,TGTGCCAGCAGCTTGGGCAGGAACTACAATGAGCAGTTCTTC,CASSLGRNYNEQFF
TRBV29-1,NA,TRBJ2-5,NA,TGCAACGTTTCCGGCGGCCAAGAGACCCAGTACTTC,CNVSGGQETQYF
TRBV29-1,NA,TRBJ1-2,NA,TGCAGCGTTGAAGGGGGACGGACCTATGGCTACACCTTC,CSVEGGRTYGYTF
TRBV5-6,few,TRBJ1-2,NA,TGTGCCAGCAGCTTGCAACAGGTCTATGGCTACACCTTC,CASSLQQVYGYTF
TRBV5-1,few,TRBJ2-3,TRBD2,TGCGCCAGCAGCTGGGGAGCGGGAGGGCCTTCCGGGACAGATACGCAGTATTTT,CASSWGAGGPSGTDTQYF
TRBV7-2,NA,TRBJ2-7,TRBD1,TGTGCCAGCAGCCTGACAGGGACCGCGGACGAGCAGTACTTC,CASSLTGTADEQYF